The 11 T cell receptor beta chains listed next were all sequenced from one sample in a study of shared clonotypes between healthy human individuals. Assay: immunoSEQ multiplex PCR; the TCRdb copy retains only in-frame clones and omits some. The sample contains some 490,000 clones, 81% of which appear only once. The sample consisted of PBMCs. The receptors here all came from a woman aged 40-49 years in good health. Some clones in this sample may be carry-over from other donors' samples.

The chain joins TRBV6-4 to TRBJ2-3, with TRBD2 matching over 8 bases. With 9 bases clipped from V and 5 bases from J, the junction kept 10 bases outside the gene matches. Germline V gives CDR1 MRHNA, CDR2 SNTAGT. The CDR3 loop spans 14 amino acids. The CDR3 nucleotides are TGTGCCAGGACTTTAGCGGGATCGGTAGATACGCAGTATTTT. It encodes CARTLAGSVDTQYF.

The chain is built from TRBV19 and TRBJ2-7, with D uncertain. The CDR3 runs to 15 residues. CDR1 is LNHDA, CDR2 SQIVND, per germline (reference sequence). V lost 6 bases and J lost 3, with 18 bases in between. Here the CDR3 DNA reads TGTGCCAGTAGCCAGATGACGATCCCAATCTACGAGCAGTACTTC. Translating it yields CASSQMTIPIYEQYF.

On this clone: In the same sample, other DNA sequences code for this CDR3. The rearrangement uses TRBV5-1 and TRBJ1-3, with D unresolved. Germline CDR1 reads SGHRS; CDR2 reads YFSETQ. The V end was cut by 2 bases, the J end by 2 bases, with 8 bases between. This CDR3 region has 14 residues. This CDR3 reads CASSLEGTGNTIYF. The CDR3 bases are TGCGCCAGCAGCTTAGAGGGTACTGGAAACACCATATATTTT.

As concerns this clone: This likely reflects a read error, since a far larger clone is one base away. V usage is TRBV30 and J usage is TRBJ2-5; unclear D gene. This CDR3 region has 13 residues. V dropped 2 bases and J dropped 9 bases, with 16 bases sitting between them. Germline V gene lookup returns CDR1 GTSNPN and CDR2 SVGIG (reference sequence). The CDR3 reads CAWSTAASVAQYF. The CDR3 bases are TGTGCCTGGAGTACCGCAGCCTCCGTGGCCCAGTACTTC.

This clone was counted many times. The J gene is TRBJ2-2, the V gene TRBV9, with TRBD2 matching over 11 bases. CDR1 and CDR2 from the germline V gene are SGDLS and YYNGEE. The CDR3 has 15 amino acids. Trimming cost V 0 bases and J 6 bases; bases outside gene matches: 1. Here the CDR3 DNA reads TGTGCCAGCAGCGTAGGGGGACTAGCGGCCGGGGAGCTGTTTTTT. Its protein product is CASSVGGLAAGELFF.

Worth noting for this clone: Other DNA sequences in this specimen translate into the identical CDR3. The chain uses TRBV5-1 and TRBJ2-5; D gene unclear. The V end was cut by 0 bases, the J end by 2 bases, with 5 bases between. The germline V gene has CDR1 SGHRS and CDR2 YFSETQ. The CDR3 spans 13 residues. DNA for the CDR3: TGCGCCAGCAGCTTGGCCGTACAAGAGACCCAGTACTTC. It specifies CASSLAVQETQYF.

This clone was seen only a few times. The chain joins TRBV30 to TRBJ1-2, with 8 positions matching TRBD1. V trimming: 0 bases; J trimming: 8 bases; junction bases outside the gene matches: 11. Germline V gene data show CDR1 as GTSNPN and CDR2 as SVGIG (reference sequence). The CDR3 consists of 15 residues. This chain's CDR3 is CAWSVPVTGGYGYTF. CDR3 coding DNA: TGTGCCTGGAGTGTACCGGTAACAGGGGGTTACGGCTACACCTTC.

The V and J genes are TRBV27 and TRBJ2-7; D is perhaps TRBD1 (6 bases). V lost 5 bases and J 1 base, leaving 9 bases between the germline ends. Germline assignment: CDR1 MNHEY and CDR2 SMNVEV (reference sequence). This CDR3 has 13 amino acids. The DNA for the CDR3 is TGTGCCAGCAGTCCAGGGGCATCCTACGAGCAGTACTTC. Amino acid sequence: CASSPGASYEQYF.

Remarks on this clone: A far larger clone lies a single base away; this is likely a read error. The chain joins TRBV7-8 to TRBJ1-5, with TRBD1 matching 9 bases. Germline loops: CDR1 SGHVS, CDR2 FQNEAQ. Unmatched junction bases numbered 10, after V lost 5 bases and J lost 8 bases. The CDR3 extends over 15 amino acids. For the CDR3, the DNA is TGTGCCAGCAGCCCCGGGACAGGGTCGGATAAGCCCCAGCATTTT. Its protein is CASSPGTGSDKPQHF.

This clone came up once. The DNA for the CDR3 is TGTGCCAGCAGCTTGTGGGGGTCCACCGGGGAGCTGTTTTTT. It is translated as CASSLWGSTGELFF. The chain employs TRBV5-6 and TRBJ2-2; D tentatively reads TRBD1 or TRBD2 (5 bases each). The CDR3 runs 14 residues. Germline values: CDR1 SGHDT, CDR2 YYEEEE. Between the trimmed V and J ends, which lost 1 base and 4 bases, there was a span of 8 bases.

This clone occurred once. The likely explanation is a read error, given a far larger clone one base away. V gene TRBV27 combines with J gene TRBJ1-1, with 7 bases fitting TRBD1. Germline V CDR1 and CDR2: MNHEY, SMNVEV (reference sequence). The CDR3 covers 16 residues. Here the CDR3 DNA reads TGTGCCAGCAGTTTATATGAGGGGGCCGGGAACACTGGAGCTTTCTTT. Its protein product is CASSLYEGAGNTGAFF.